This T cell receptor (beta chain) stems from a study of T cell responses to AZD1222 COVID-19 vaccine. Assay: immunoSEQ multiplex PCR; the TCRdb copy retains only in-frame clones and omits some. Altogether 140,000 to 150,000 clones are present, less than 95% being singletons, with the ten largest covering around 8%. The CDR3 is made up of 11 amino acids. In germline, CDR1 is SGHNT, CDR2 YENEEA. V dropped 5 bases and J dropped 3 bases, with 5 bases sitting between them. The gene calls are TRBV11-3 and TRBJ2-7, with D possibly TRBD1 on 5 matching bases. This TCR was recovered from an adult who received the MenACWY meningococcal vaccine as a control. The source material was peripheral blood, sampled 28 days after the second dose of the MenACWY control vaccine. The CDR3 is CASSRGYEQYF. As DNA, the CDR3 is TGTGCCAGCAGCAGGGGCTACGAGCAGTACTTC.